Following are 14 T cell receptor beta chains from one sample sequenced in a study of blood T cell repertoires in COVID-19 (dated by TCRdb to the early 2020s). Library preparation used the immunoSEQ multiplex PCR assay. In TCRdb, the immuneACCESS table is reduced to in-frame sequences with V and J assigned. These tables do not hold every clone; where another copy was compared, an unresolved V gene accounts for under half, and the others remain unexplained. The sample profile shows roughly 63,000 clones; 80% to 90% of them were found once. 7% to 10% of the sample comes from the top ten. Sequencing was performed on peripheral blood. These receptors were collected from a man aged 45 to 65 with active COVID-19.

This chain uses TRBV9 with TRBJ2-3; 8 bases agree with TRBD2. From germline, CDR1 is SGDLS and CDR2 YYNGEE. The CDR3 length is 15 residues. V lost 6 bases to trimming and J lost 1 base; unmatched junction nucleotides: 7. CDR3 residues: CASTSGGFRTDTQYF. In DNA, the CDR3 is TGTGCCAGCACGAGCGGGGGCTTTCGCACAGATACGCAGTATTTT.

The chain combines TRBV13 with TRBJ1-5, with D perhaps matching TRBD1 (6 bases). Germline loops: CDR1 PRHDT, CDR2 FYEKMQ (reference sequence). The CDR3 totals 15 residues. V dropped 0 bases and J dropped 3 bases, with 9 bases sitting between them. The CDR3 region has the DNA TGTGCCAGCAGCTTAGGCCCAGGGGTCAATCAGCCCCAGCATTTT. Translating gives CASSLGPGVNQPQHF.

This chain uses TRBV6-5 with TRBJ1-1, with 8 bases that match TRBD1. Trimming cost V 2 bases and J 3 bases; bases outside gene matches: 5. Germline V gene lookup returns CDR1 MNHEY and CDR2 SVGAGI. This CDR3 has 15 amino acids. CDR3 sequence: CASSYIAGGHTEAFF. The CDR3 bases are TGTGCCAGCAGTTACATCGCAGGGGGCCACACTGAAGCTTTCTTT.

The chain joins TRBV19 to TRBJ2-1, with D possibly being TRBD2 (5 bases). Germline lookup yields CDR1 LNHDA and CDR2 SQIVND (reference sequence). There are 17 residues in the CDR3. The V end was cut by 5 bases, the J end by 2 bases, with 19 bases between. CDR3 nucleotide sequence: TGTGCCAGTAGTCCAATCCCCTCTCTAGCTACCTACAATGAGCAGTTCTTC. Its translation: CASSPIPSLATYNEQFF.

The chain carries TRBV2 and TRBJ1-2, with D possibly TRBD1 on 5 matching bases. Trimming removed 3 bases from V and 7 bases from J, with 12 bases in between. CDR3 length: 13 residues. Germline CDR1 SNHLY, CDR2 FYNNEI. CDR3 in DNA: TGTGCCAGCAGTGATTCAGGGTTTCGTGGCTACACCTTC. It is translated as CASSDSGFRGYTF.

This clone was seen only a few times. This chain uses TRBV5-4 with TRBJ1-1, with 10 bases aligning to TRBD1. Unmatched junction bases numbered 6, after V lost 8 bases and J lost 2 bases. The CDR3 has 14 residues. Germline V gene lookup returns CDR1 SGHNT and CDR2 YYREEE (reference sequence). The CDR3 loop reads CASRTGGRNTEAFF. The CDR3 DNA reads TGTGCCAGTAGGACAGGGGGTAGAAACACTGAAGCTTTCTTT.

This chain connects TRBV19 to TRBJ2-3; 11 nucleotides agree with TRBD2. The CDR3 sequence is 15 residues long. The junction had 8 bases not matched to a gene; V was cut back by 8 bases and J by 4 bases. The germline V gene has CDR1 LNHDA and CDR2 SQIVND (reference sequence). The CDR3 nucleotides read TGTGCCAGTTCTATAGCGGGGGGGCCCCCAGATACGCAGTATTTT. Translating gives CASSIAGGPPDTQYF. Based on the CDR3 plus reference TRBV19 and TRBJ2-3, the full variable domain is DGGITQSPKYLFRKEGQNVTLSCEQNLNHDAMYWYRQDPGQGLRLIYYSQIVNDFQKGDIAEGYSVSREKKESFPLTVTSAQKNPTAFYLCASSIAGGPPDTQYFGPGTRLTVL.

The chain couples TRBV19 to TRBJ1-4; D perhaps matches TRBD1 (5 bases). Germline values: CDR1 LNHDA, CDR2 SQIVND (reference sequence). CDR3 length equals 14 residues. Trimming shortened V by 8 bases and J by 7 bases, and 17 bases separated the two germline ends. CDR3 DNA: TGTGCCAGTCTCCCGGGGGGGTTTCCTGAAAAACTGTTTTTT. Translating gives CASLPGGFPEKLFF.

This clone was detected only once. This chain links TRBV14 with TRBJ1-1; 8 nucleotides match TRBD1. The CDR3 extends over 13 amino acids. J gave up 10 bases and V 4 bases, and 8 bases lay outside the gene matches. The germline V gene encodes CDR1 SGHDN and CDR2 FVKESK. The CDR3, as DNA: TGTGCCAGCAGCCCTACAGGGGGACCTACAGCTTTCTTT. Translation gives CASSPTGGPTAFF.

This clone was seen once. One junction end does not reproduce the germline sequence, and a read error may be involved. The chain has TRBV5-1 and TRBJ2-7, with D possibly matching TRBD1 (6 bases). Germline V gene sequence: CDR1 SGHRS, CDR2 YFSETQ. This CDR3 comprises 12 residues. The CDR3 DNA follows: TGCGCCAGCAGCCCCGGGACATCTCCTGGGAACTTC. As protein: CASSPGTSPGNF.

This chain uses TRBV4-3 with TRBJ1-1; 8 nucleotides agree with TRBD1. This CDR3 is built from 14 residues. Losses at the gene ends were 0 bases for V and 11 bases for J; bases not matched to a gene: 8. The germline gives CDR1 LGHNA, CDR2 YSLEER. CDR3 sequence reads: CASSQDFGTGGAFF. DNA for the CDR3: TGCGCCAGCAGCCAAGATTTTGGGACAGGAGGGGCTTTCTTT.

This chain uses TRBV19 with TRBJ2-7; 7 nucleotides align to TRBD1. The CDR3 is 13 amino acids. Looked up from germline, CDR1 is LNHDA and CDR2 is SQIVND (reference sequence). V was clipped by 6 bases and J by 3 bases; unmatched bases: 5. In DNA, the CDR3 is TGTGCCAGTAGGGCGTCAGGGGGCTACGAGCAGTACTTC. Protein sequence: CASRASGGYEQYF.

This sequence joins TRBV10-3 and TRBJ2-4, with D possibly matching TRBD2 (5 bases). The CDR3 sequence is 15 residues long. Trimming removed 3 bases from V and 2 bases from J, with 11 bases in between. Germline lookup yields CDR1 ENHRY and CDR2 SYGVKD. DNA of the CDR3: TGTGCCATCAGTGAAATTGGAGGATCCAAAAACATTCAGTACTTC. Translation: CAISEIGGSKNIQYF.

This sequence joins TRBV9 and TRBJ1-1; 8 nucleotides line up with TRBD1. V dropped 4 bases and J dropped 2; count of bases not matched to a gene: 7. Looked up from germline, CDR1 is SGDLS and CDR2 is YYNGEE. CDR3 length equals 15 residues. CDR3 DNA sequence: TGTGCCAGCAGCCTAGGACAGGGTCCAAACACTGAAGCTTTCTTT. Residues: CASSLGQGPNTEAFF. The variable domain in full, completed from reference TRBV9 and TRBJ1-1, reads DSGVTQTPKHLITATGQRVTLRCSPRSGDLSVYWYQQSLDQGLQFLIQYYNGEERAKGNILERFSAQQFPDLHSELNLSSLELGDSALYFCASSLGQGPNTEAFFGQGTRLTVV.